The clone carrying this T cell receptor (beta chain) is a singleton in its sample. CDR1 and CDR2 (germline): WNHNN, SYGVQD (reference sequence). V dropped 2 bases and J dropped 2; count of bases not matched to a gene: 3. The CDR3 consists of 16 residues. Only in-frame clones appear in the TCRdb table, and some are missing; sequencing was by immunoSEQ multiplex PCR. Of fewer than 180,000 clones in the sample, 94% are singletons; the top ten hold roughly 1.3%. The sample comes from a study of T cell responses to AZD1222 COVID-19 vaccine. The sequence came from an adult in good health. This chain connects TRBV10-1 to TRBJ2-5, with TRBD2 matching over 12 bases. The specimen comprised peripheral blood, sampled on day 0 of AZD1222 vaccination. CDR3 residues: CASSEGLAGPQETQYF. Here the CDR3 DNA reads TGCGCCAGCAGTGAGGGACTAGCGGGGCCTCAAGAGACCCAGTACTTC.